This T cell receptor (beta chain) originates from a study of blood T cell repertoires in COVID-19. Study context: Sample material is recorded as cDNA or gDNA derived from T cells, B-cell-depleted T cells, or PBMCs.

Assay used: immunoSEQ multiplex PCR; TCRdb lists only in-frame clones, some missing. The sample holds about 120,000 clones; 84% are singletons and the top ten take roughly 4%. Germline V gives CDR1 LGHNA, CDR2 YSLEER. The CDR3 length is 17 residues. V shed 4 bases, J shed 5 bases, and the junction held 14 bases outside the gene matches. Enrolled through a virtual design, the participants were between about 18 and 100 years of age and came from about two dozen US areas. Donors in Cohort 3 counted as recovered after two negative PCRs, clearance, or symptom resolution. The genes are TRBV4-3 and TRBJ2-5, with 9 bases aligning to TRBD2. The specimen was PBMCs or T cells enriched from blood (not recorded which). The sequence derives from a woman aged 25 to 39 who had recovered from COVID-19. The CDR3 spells CASSPDSGGPIRETQYF. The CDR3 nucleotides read TGCGCCAGCAGCCCGGATAGCGGGGGCCCTATTAGGGAGACCCAGTACTTC.